This T cell receptor (beta chain) was obtained from a study of spatial heterogeneity in lung cancer. Study context: Fewer alpha-chain than beta-chain sequences were consistently detected. The study's findings and limits: Circulating ubiquitous expanded tumor TCRs were observed more frequently at resection than at follow-up.

Time point indicated: sample taken at primary tumor resection. No cells were sorted before sequencing. The whole RNA sequenced was extracted from tumor, nontumor lung or frozen PBMC. The donors comprised about 70 untreated early-stage non-small cell lung cancer patients. Unique molecular identifiers tagged every individual TCR cDNA molecule. Via MiXCR, TCRdb re-called the 5' RACE reads, giving one row per CDR3 protein. The profile shows tens of thousands of distinct CDR3 sequences, under 25% of them singletons. CDR1 and CDR2 (germline): SGHNT, YYREEE (reference sequence). The V and J ends lost 2 bases and 1 base respectively, with 7 bases between them. CDR3 length equals 13 residues. This clonotype showed up just once. Its antigen is unidentified.

The receptor's source is a male donor with early-stage non-small cell lung cancer. V and J are TRBV5-4 and TRBJ2-7; D might be TRBD1 (5 bases). The material sequenced was PBMCs, taken at surgery. Here the CDR3 reads CASSLGHSYEQYF. CDR3 nucleotide sequence: TGTGCCAGCAGCTTAGGACATTCCTACGAGCAGTACTTC.